This is a list of T cell receptor beta chains from one sample in a study of lymphopenia after photon versus proton radiotherapy. TCRdb's table, derived via immunoSEQ multiplex PCR, lists solely in-frame clones and lacks some. Of about 45,000 clones listed, 85% are singletons. Sequencing used peripheral blood, obtained from a patient treated with photon-based radiotherapy. These receptors came from a middle-aged man with gastric cancer. Each CDR3 is given with its conserved first and last residue. A D gene is named only where the DNA matches it firmly. Clone size appears in some rows only: once, few, many, or a class for an expanded clone.

v_gene,abundance,d_gene,j_gene,CDR3aa,CDR3nt
TRBV7-2,NA,NA,TRBJ2-3,CASSSPSTDTQYF,TGTGCCAGCAGCTCACCTAGCACAGATACGCAGTATTTT
TRBV2,NA,TRBD2,TRBJ2-2,CASNKRGVTGELFF,TGTGCCAGCAACAAGCGGGGAGTAACCGGGGAGCTGTTTTTT
TRBV7-9,NA,TRBD2,TRBJ2-3,CASSPGTSADTQYF,TGTGCCAGCAGCCCCGGGACTAGCGCAGATACGCAGTATTTT
TRBV7-2,NA,TRBD1,TRBJ1-2,CASSITGDATNYGYTF,TGTGCCAGCAGCATCACAGGGGACGCGACTAACTATGGCTACACCTTC
TRBV11-2,once,NA,TRBJ2-5,CASSLQETQYF,TGTGCCAGCAGCTTACAGGAGACCCAGTACTTC
TRBV10-3,NA,NA,TRBJ1-2,CAISGRDGSLNGYTF,TGTGCCATCAGTGGCCGGGACGGAAGTCTTAACGGCTACACCTTC
TRBV30,NA,NA,TRBJ1-1,CAWTPGPTSDTEAFF,TGTGCCTGGACCCCCGGGCCAACCTCTGACACTGAAGCTTTCTTT
TRBV4-1,NA,TRBD2,TRBJ2-3,CASSQGASGGLRGTDTQYF,TGCGCCAGCAGCCAAGGGGCGAGCGGGGGACTCCGAGGCACAGATACGCAGTATTTT
TRBV18,once,TRBD2,TRBJ2-7,CASSTSGGGYREQYF,TGTGCCAGCTCAACTAGCGGGGGGGGCTATCGCGAGCAGTACTTC
TRBV7-9,NA,NA,TRBJ2-1,CASSLGRYNEQFF,TGTGCCAGCAGCCTTGGGCGATACAATGAGCAGTTCTTC
TRBV18,NA,NA,TRBJ2-7,CASSPLYEQYF,TGTGCCAGCTCACCACTCTACGAGCAGTACTTC
TRBV7-2,NA,NA,TRBJ1-2,CASSSGTHYGYTF,TGTGCCAGCAGCTCAGGGACTCACTATGGCTACACCTTC
TRBV5-1,NA,TRBD2,TRBJ2-3,CASSSGGMSTDTQYF,TGCGCCAGCAGCTCCGGGGGGATGAGCACAGATACGCAGTATTTT
TRBV5-4,NA,NA,TRBJ1-1,CASSLGFNTEAFF,TGTGCCAGCAGCTTGGGCTTTAACACTGAAGCTTTCTTT
TRBV6-5,few,NA,TRBJ1-5,CASSSLGERNQPQHF,TGTGCCAGCAGTTCCCTAGGTGAACGCAATCAGCCCCAGCATTTT
TRBV5-1,NA,NA,TRBJ1-3,CASSLGQPSGNTIYF,TGCGCCAGCAGCTTGGGACAGCCCTCTGGAAACACCATATATTTT
TRBV6-5,NA,NA,TRBJ1-5,CASSSLKPNQPQHF,TGTGCCAGCAGTTCTCTAAAGCCCAATCAGCCCCAGCATTTT
TRBV5-1,NA,TRBD1,TRBJ2-3,CASSLRGLGADTQYF,TGCGCCAGCAGCTTGAGGGGGCTCGGGGCAGATACGCAGTATTTT
TRBV18,NA,NA,TRBJ1-3,CASSPGAGSGNTIYF,TGTGCCAGCTCACCCGGCGCGGGATCAGGAAACACCATATATTTT
TRBV6-5,NA,NA,TRBJ2-1,CASSSTLGALNEQFF,TGTGCCAGCAGTTCCACCCTTGGTGCTCTCAATGAGCAGTTCTTC
TRBV25-1,NA,TRBD1,TRBJ2-2,CASSDDRGRNTGELFF,TGTGCCAGCAGTGATGACAGGGGGCGGAACACCGGGGAGCTGTTTTTT
TRBV7-2,medium-sized,TRBD1,TRBJ1-6,CASSVRGESPLHF,TGTGCCAGCAGCGTCAGGGGGGAATCACCCCTCCACTTT
TRBV29-1,NA,TRBD1,TRBJ2-1,CSAHRGPSSYNEQFF,TGCAGCGCCCACAGGGGTCCCTCGTCCTACAATGAGCAGTTCTTC
TRBV19,NA,TRBD1,TRBJ2-1,CASSRQGSSYNEQFF,TGTGCCAGTAGTCGACAGGGGTCCTCGTACAATGAGCAGTTCTTC
TRBV9,once,NA,TRBJ1-3,CASSVGTAQVTGNTIYF,TGTGCCAGCAGCGTAGGAACAGCCCAGGTGACTGGAAACACCATATATTTT
TRBV6-6,NA,TRBD1,TRBJ2-5,CASSYSPGGTQYF,TGTGCCAGCAGTTACTCTCCAGGGGGGACCCAGTACTTC
TRBV7-2,NA,NA,TRBJ1-2,CASSFNGYGYTF,TGTGCCAGCAGCTTCAACGGCTATGGCTACACCTTC
TRBV27,NA,NA,TRBJ1-2,CASTTGPGGGYTF,TGTGCCAGCACTACAGGCCCGGGCGGGGGCTACACCTTC
TRBV6-1,NA,NA,TRBJ2-7,CASSEAGSRMSYEQYF,TGTGCCAGCAGTGAAGCGGGCAGCCGAATGTCCTACGAGCAGTACTTC
TRBV5-6,NA,TRBD1,TRBJ2-7,CASSLAVGTVSYEQYF,TGTGCCAGCAGCTTGGCTGTTGGGACAGTCTCCTACGAGCAGTACTTC
TRBV30,NA,NA,TRBJ2-7,CAWSSKYEQYF,TGTGCCTGGAGTTCGAAATACGAGCAGTACTTC
TRBV7-2,few,NA,TRBJ1-5,CASSPNLGNQPQHF,TGTGCCAGCAGCCCCAACTTGGGGAATCAGCCCCAGCATTTT
TRBV6-1,NA,TRBD1,TRBJ2-7,CASSTPGQGAREQYF,TGTGCCAGCAGTACCCCGGGACAGGGTGCCCGCGAGCAGTACTTC
TRBV4-3,NA,NA,TRBJ2-7,CASSQDKGYEQYF,TGCGCCAGCAGCCAAGATAAAGGCTACGAGCAGTACTTC
TRBV28,NA,NA,TRBJ1-2,CASTPPRRGGSNYGYTF,TGTGCCAGCACCCCACCCCGTCGGGGAGGTTCTAACTATGGCTACACCTTC
TRBV2,NA,NA,TRBJ1-1,CASSASWGNTEAFF,TGTGCCAGCAGTGCTAGCTGGGGGAACACTGAAGCTTTCTTT
TRBV30,NA,TRBD2,TRBJ2-2,CAWRRGGTTGELFF,TGTGCCTGGAGGCGCGGGGGGACCACCGGGGAGCTGTTTTTT
TRBV6-5,NA,NA,TRBJ2-7,CASRGPTYEQYF,TGTGCCAGCCGCGGACCCACCTACGAGCAGTACTTC
TRBV5-1,NA,TRBD2,TRBJ2-3,CASSFGTSRTDTQYF,TGCGCCAGCAGCTTCGGGACTAGCCGCACAGATACGCAGTATTTT
TRBV2,NA,TRBD1,TRBJ1-2,CASKTKLTGDHGYTF,TGTGCCAGCAAGACAAAATTAACAGGGGACCATGGCTACACCTTC
TRBV7-7,NA,TRBD1,TRBJ2-2,CASSIGTGKTGELFF,TGTGCCAGCAGCATCGGGACAGGCAAAACCGGGGAGCTGTTTTTT
TRBV19,few,TRBD2,TRBJ2-5,CASSTSSGWGETQYF,TGTGCCAGTAGTACTTCTAGCGGGTGGGGAGAGACCCAGTACTTC